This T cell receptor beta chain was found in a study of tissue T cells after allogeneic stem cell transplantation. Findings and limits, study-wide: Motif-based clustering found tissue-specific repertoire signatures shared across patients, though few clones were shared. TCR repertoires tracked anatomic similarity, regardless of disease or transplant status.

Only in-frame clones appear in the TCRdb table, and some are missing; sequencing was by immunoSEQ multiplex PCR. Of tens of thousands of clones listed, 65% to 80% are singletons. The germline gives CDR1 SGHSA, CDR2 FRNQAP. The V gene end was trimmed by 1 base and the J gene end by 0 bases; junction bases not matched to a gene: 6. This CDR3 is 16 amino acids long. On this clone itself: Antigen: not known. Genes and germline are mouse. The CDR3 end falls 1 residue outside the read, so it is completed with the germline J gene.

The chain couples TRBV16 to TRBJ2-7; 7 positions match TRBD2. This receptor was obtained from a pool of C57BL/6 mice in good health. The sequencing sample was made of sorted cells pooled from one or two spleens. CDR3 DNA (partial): TGTGCAAGCAGCTTAGTCCCCTGGGGGTCCTCCTATGAACAGTAC. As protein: CASSLVPWGSSYEQY. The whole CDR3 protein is CASSLVPWGSSYEQYF.